One sample yielded the 19 T cell receptor beta chains listed below, sequenced in a study of OX40 agonist ivuxolimab in advanced cancers. Profiling relied on immunoSEQ multiplex PCR, and the TCRdb table lists in-frame clones only, not all of them. The table includes fewer than 85,000 clones, around four fifths detected once. The sample here was CD4+ or CD8+ T cells sorted from blood, taken in a trial of the OX40 agonist ivuxolimab. These receptor sequences come from an adult with an advanced solid tumor such as melanoma, head and neck, liver or kidney cancer.

The chain employs TRBV21-1 and TRBJ2-2; the table's D call, TRBD2, was not checked against the DNA. TRBV21-1 is a documented pseudogene. CDR3 length equals 19 residues. Written as DNA, the CDR3 is TGTGCCAGCTACGGTCTACTAGCGGGATCAGGGCCGGGCACCGGGGAGCTGTTTTTT. Translation: CASYGLLAGSGPGTGELFF.

In nucleotides, the CDR3 is TGTGCCAGCAGCCCGGGACTCCGTACAAATACGCAGTATTTT. Amino acids: CASSPGLRTNTQYF. The chain links TRBV13 to TRBJ2-3, with D perhaps TRBD2 (6 bases). V lost 5 bases, J lost 7 bases, and 16 bases lay in between. Per the germline V gene, CDR1 is PRHDT and CDR2 is FYEKMQ (reference sequence). The CDR3 length is 14 residues.

In its sample, this clone was seen many times. V is TRBV5-1 and J is TRBJ2-1, with 9 bases that match TRBD2. The ends lost 9 bases at V and 5 bases at J; junction bases unmatched: 9. The CDR3 sequence is 14 residues long. Germline assignment: CDR1 SGHRS and CDR2 YFSETQ. In DNA form, the CDR3 reads TGCGCCACCGTGCGGGAGGGCCGGGACAATGAGCAGTTCTTC. This encodes CATVREGRDNEQFF.

V and J are TRBV19 and TRBJ1-3; no clear D. This CDR3 contains 15 residues. CDR1 is LNHDA, CDR2 SQIVND, per germline (reference sequence). Trimming stripped 6 bases from V and 2 bases from J, with 14 bases between. CDR3 in DNA: TGTGCCAGTAGACCGATCGCCGGCCCTGGAAACACCATATATTTT. Protein sequence: CASRPIAGPGNTIYF.

V is TRBV23-1 and J is TRBJ1-5, with D hard to call. TRBV23-1 has ORF status, its function being uncertain. V lost 3 bases and J lost 4, with 13 bases in between. The CDR3 covers 15 residues. The CDR3 DNA reads TGCGCCAGCAGTCACTTTACACCCTTAAATCAGCCCCAGCATTTT. The encoded protein is CASSHFTPLNQPQHF.

The CDR3 loop is CASSLQSRGFQPQHF. CDR3 nucleotide sequence: TGTGCCAGCAGTTTACAGTCCAGGGGCTTTCAGCCCCAGCATTTT. The chain joins TRBV27 to TRBJ1-5; perhaps TRBD1 as D (6 bases). This CDR3 contains 15 residues. V dropped 2 bases and J dropped 6 bases, with 14 bases sitting between them. The germline gives CDR1 MNHEY, CDR2 SMNVEV (reference sequence).

This clone was counted a few times. A read error may produce the germline difference seen at one junction end. The gene calls are TRBV7-7 and TRBJ2-2; 7 nucleotides agree with TRBD1. This CDR3 region has 15 residues. Germline loops: CDR1 SSHAT, CDR2 FNYEAQ (reference sequence). The CDR3 protein is CASSTGTANTGELFF. The CDR3 DNA sequence: TGTGCTAGCAGCACGGGGACAGCGAACACCGGGGAGCTGTTTTTT.

This clone was seen a few times. This sequence joins TRBV6-4 and TRBJ1-1, with D maybe TRBD1 (6 bases). CDR3 length: 14 residues. The V gene's germline CDR1 is MRHNA and CDR2 SNTAGT. V lost 7 bases to trimming and J lost 5 bases, with 17 bases between them. CDR3: CASKLNRDSTEAFF. The DNA for the CDR3 is TGTGCCAGCAAACTAAACAGGGATTCGACTGAAGCTTTCTTT.

This clone is a singleton in its sample. The V gene is TRBV10-3, the J gene TRBJ2-3; D gene ambiguous. Germline loops: CDR1 ENHRY, CDR2 SYGVKD. The CDR3 runs 13 residues. V gave up 6 bases and J gave up 2 bases, with 9 bases separating them. CDR3 sequence reads: CAIRGHATDTQYF. Written as DNA, the CDR3 is TGTGCCATCAGGGGCCACGCCACAGATACGCAGTATTTT.

The V call is TRBV6-1, the J call TRBJ2-7, with unresolved D. From germline, CDR1 is MNHNS and CDR2 SASEGT. This CDR3 is 13 amino acids long. V gave up 1 base and J gave up 6 bases, with 10 bases separating them. CDR3 sequence: CASSEVGLGEQYF. In DNA form, the CDR3 reads TGTGCCAGCAGTGAAGTTGGTCTTGGCGAGCAGTACTTC.

This chain links TRBV5-4 with TRBJ2-1, with 10 bases aligning to TRBD2. Germline V CDR1 and CDR2: SGHNT, YYREEE (reference sequence). Germline trimming cut 4 bases from V and 5 bases from J; bases unmatched to any gene: 6. The CDR3 consists of 15 residues. CDR3 coding DNA: TGTGCCAGCAGCGGAGCGGGAGGGGTGGACAATGAGCAGTTCTTC. Its protein is CASSGAGGVDNEQFF.

J is TRBJ1-2 and V is TRBV7-9, with TRBD1 as a possible D gene (5 bases). Trimming removed 0 bases at V and 4 bases at J, with 6 bases between. CDR3 size: 13 residues. The V gene's germline CDR1 is SEHNR and CDR2 FQNEAQ (reference sequence). CDR3 coding DNA: TGTGCCAGCAGCTTAGCAGGGGCCTATGGCTACACCTTC. Amino acids: CASSLAGAYGYTF.

The rearrangement uses TRBV11-2 and TRBJ2-1; D remains ambiguous. Germline V gene lookup returns CDR1 SGHAT and CDR2 FQNNGV. V lost 4 bases to trimming and J lost 10 bases, with 11 bases between them. The CDR3 consists of 12 residues. CDR3 coding DNA: TGTGCCAGCAGCTCCCAGGTGGGCGAGCAGTTCTTC. Translating it yields CASSSQVGEQFF.

The chain couples TRBV15 to TRBJ1-5; weak D call: TRBD1 (6 bases). Trimming took 0 bases from V and 4 from J, leaving 10 bases between them. CDR3 size: 15 residues. Germline V lookup: CDR1 LNHNV, CDR2 YYDKDF (reference sequence). DNA of the CDR3: TGTGCCACCAGCAGAGATCAGGACAGTAATCAGCCCCAGCATTTT. Protein product: CATSRDQDSNQPQHF.

V gene TRBV6-1 combines with J gene TRBJ2-5; 8 nucleotides align to TRBD1. CDR3 length: 14 residues. CDR1 and CDR2 (germline): MNHNS, SASEGT. J lost 4 bases, V lost 5 bases, and 6 bases had no gene match. The CDR3 region is CASSFDRGRETQYF. DNA of the CDR3: TGTGCCAGCAGTTTTGACAGGGGACGAGAGACCCAGTACTTC.

CDR3 sequence (DNA): TGCGCCAGCAGCCCCCGCGGCGACGAGCAGTACTTC. As protein: CASSPRGDEQYF. The gene calls are TRBV5-1 and TRBJ2-5; D remains unclear. The DNA end favors TRBJ2-7, so the J call may be wrong. The germline gives CDR1 SGHRS, CDR2 YFSETQ. This CDR3 is built from 12 residues.

This rearrangement joins TRBV28 to TRBJ1-6, with TRBD1 matching over 7 bases. Per germline, CDR1 MDHEN and CDR2 SYDVKM. The CDR3 has 14 residues. V dropped 5 bases and J dropped 9; count of bases not matched to a gene: 7. CDR3 amino acids: CASSPRGAGSPLHF. CDR3 DNA: TGTGCCAGCAGTCCCAGGGGGGCTGGTTCACCCCTCCACTTT. The whole variable domain, filled in from reference TRBV28 and TRBJ1-6, reads DVKVTQSSRYLVKRTGEKVFLECVQDMDHENMFWYRQDPGLGLRLIYFSYDVKMKEKGDIPEGYSVSREKKERFSLILESASTNQTSMYLCASSPRGAGSPLHFGNGTRLTVT.

The chain links TRBV6-5 to TRBJ1-6; D is possibly TRBD1 (6 bases). The V end lost 4 bases, the J end lost 10 bases, and 17 bases lay between the germline ends. CDR3 length: 15 residues. The V gene's germline CDR1 is MNHEY and CDR2 SVGAGI. CDR3 bases: TGTGCCAGCAGTTTCCGGGACACCGAAGGGTCACCCCTCCACTTT. It yields the protein CASSFRDTEGSPLHF.

This clone has only a few counts. The CDR3 nucleotides read TGTGCCTACAGGAGGCGGGAGGACGAGCAGTACTTC. The encoded protein is CAYRRREDEQYF. This sequence joins TRBV5-4 and TRBJ2-7; TRBD2 aligns across 8 bases. The CDR3 extends over 12 amino acids. Germline V gene data show CDR1 as SGHNT and CDR2 as YYREEE (reference sequence). Trimming took 10 bases from V and 5 from J; bases not matched to a gene: 8.